The 10 T cell receptor beta chains below all came from one sample that was sequenced in a study of radiotherapy plus CTLA-4 blockade in lung cancer. Profiling relied on immunoSEQ multiplex PCR, and the TCRdb table lists in-frame clones only, not all of them. The sample holds about 97,000 clones; about four fifths are singletons and the top ten take around 3%. This specimen consisted of peripheral blood, obtained from a patient treated with radiotherapy plus ipilimumab. These receptors all come from a human donor with non-small cell lung cancer who had a partial response to radiotherapy plus ipilimumab. Some clones in this sample may be carry-over from other donors' samples.

The CDR3 protein is CASSLPPAGGWQETQYF. The CDR3 DNA is TGTGCCAGCAGCTTGCCGCCAGCGGGGGGTTGGCAAGAGACCCAGTACTTC. The chain employs TRBV5-6 and TRBJ2-5, with 9 bases that match TRBD2. Germline CDR1 reads SGHDT; CDR2 reads YYEEEE. Germline trimming cut 1 base from V and 2 bases from J; bases unmatched to any gene: 9. The CDR3 spans 17 residues.

The rearrangement links TRBV10-2 to TRBJ2-5, with 12 bases that match TRBD2. Germline CDR1 WSHSY, CDR2 SAAADI. The CDR3 extends over 14 amino acids. V shed 7 bases and J 5 bases; nucleotides not matched to a gene: 5. The CDR3 region has the DNA TGCGCCAGCAACCTAGCGGGGGGGCGTGAGACCCAGTACTTC. Protein: CASNLAGGRETQYF.

The chain joins TRBV27 to TRBJ1-6, with TRBD1 as a possible D gene (5 bases). V was clipped by 5 bases and J by 6 bases, with 17 bases between them. The CDR3 runs 16 residues. Germline CDR1 and CDR2: MNHEY and SMNVEV (reference sequence). The CDR3 coding sequence is TGTGCCAGCAGTCCTCGTATGGGGCAGGGTAATTCACCCCTCCACTTT. Translation: CASSPRMGQGNSPLHF.

This clone is labeled as medium-sized. The rearrangement joins TRBV6-4 to TRBJ2-3, with unresolved D. The CDR3 is 13 amino acids. Germline V CDR1 and CDR2: MRHNA, SNTAGT. V was trimmed by 2 bases and J by 3 bases, leaving 6 bases between them. The CDR3 here is CASSDQATDTQYF. The CDR3 DNA reads as TGTGCCAGCAGTGACCAGGCGACAGATACGCAGTATTTT.

V and J are TRBV5-6 and TRBJ2-5; 8 positions match TRBD2. The CDR3 is 14 amino acids. Germline V gene lookup returns CDR1 SGHDT and CDR2 YYEEEE. J lost 7 bases, V lost 4 bases, and 9 bases had no gene match. The CDR3 nucleotides are TGTGCCAGCAGCCCGGGACTAGTGGGGGGGACCCAGTACTTC. Its translation: CASSPGLVGGTQYF.

This clone was detected once. The J gene is TRBJ1-5, the V gene TRBV19, with 9 bases fitting TRBD1. Germline CDR1 reads LNHDA; CDR2 reads SQIVND (reference sequence). The CDR3 loop spans 15 amino acids. Losses at the gene ends were 4 bases for V and 4 bases for J; bases not matched to a gene: 5. CDR3 sequence: CASSRGTGRNQPQHF. For the CDR3, the DNA is TGTGCCAGTAGTAGAGGGACAGGGAGGAATCAGCCCCAGCATTTT.

The chain recombines TRBV7-8 with TRBJ2-7, with TRBD2 matching 7 bases. The CDR3 extends over 16 amino acids. Unmatched junction bases numbered 10, after V lost 5 bases and J lost 0 bases. Germline loops: CDR1 SGHVS, CDR2 FQNEAQ. The CDR3 DNA follows: TGTGCCAGCAGCCCCCCACGTCGGACTAGCTCCTACGAGCAGTACTTC. Translating gives CASSPPRRTSSYEQYF.

The chain carries TRBV6-1 and TRBJ2-7; 9 nucleotides agree with TRBD2. CDR1 is MNHNS, CDR2 SASEGT, per germline. The CDR3 sequence is 14 residues long. The trim removed 8 bases at V and 2 bases at J, leaving 7 bases unmatched. The CDR3: CASGGGGETYEQYF. The CDR3 DNA reads as TGTGCCAGCGGCGGGGGGGGAGAAACCTACGAGCAGTACTTC.

This clone was picked up a small number of times. The J gene is TRBJ2-5, the V gene TRBV18; perhaps TRBD1 as D (6 bases). This CDR3 has 13 residues. V lost 4 bases and J 1 base, leaving 7 bases between the germline ends. In germline, CDR1 is KGHSH, CDR2 LQKENI. In DNA, the CDR3 is TGTGCCAGCTCACGGACAGCCCAAGAGACCCAGTACTTC. As protein: CASSRTAQETQYF.

The chain combines TRBV4-3 with TRBJ2-5; D is possibly TRBD1 (5 bases). There are 17 residues in the CDR3. The V gene lost 4 bases and the J gene lost 2 bases, with 20 bases spanning the gap. Germline CDR1 reads LGHNA; CDR2 reads YSLEER. CDR3 protein: CASSPPLRRDSQETQYF. The CDR3 DNA follows: TGCGCCAGCAGCCCCCCCCTCCGACGCGACAGTCAAGAGACCCAGTACTTC.